This T cell receptor (beta chain) originates from a study of shared T cell receptors in the human thymus. Repertoires were generated with immunoSEQ multiplex PCR, while TCRdb's copy carries only in-frame clones and drops some. The sample carries hundreds of thousands of clones, around 87% recorded once. These sequences were also reported in another study, on human thymus T cells. As that report states: Donors were healthy Finnish babies undergoing corrective operations for congenital heart defects. Resections from corrective heart surgery provided thymus tissue. Thymic and blood repertoires appeared to show biased V and J gene usage. Thymic repertoires from unrelated individuals overlapped highly, related research reported.

Specimen: thymocytes. The TCR originated in a boy less than two years old with a congenital heart defect.

For the CDR3, the DNA is TGCGCCAGCAGCCAAGAGGCCAGGGAAGTGGATGGCTACACCTTC. It codes for CASSQEAREVDGYTF. V usage is TRBV4-1 and J usage is TRBJ1-2; TRBD1 might be the D (5 bases). The length of the CDR3 is 15 residues. Trimming cost V 0 bases and J 6 bases, with 14 bases left between them. Germline CDR1 is MGHRA and CDR2 is YSYEKL.